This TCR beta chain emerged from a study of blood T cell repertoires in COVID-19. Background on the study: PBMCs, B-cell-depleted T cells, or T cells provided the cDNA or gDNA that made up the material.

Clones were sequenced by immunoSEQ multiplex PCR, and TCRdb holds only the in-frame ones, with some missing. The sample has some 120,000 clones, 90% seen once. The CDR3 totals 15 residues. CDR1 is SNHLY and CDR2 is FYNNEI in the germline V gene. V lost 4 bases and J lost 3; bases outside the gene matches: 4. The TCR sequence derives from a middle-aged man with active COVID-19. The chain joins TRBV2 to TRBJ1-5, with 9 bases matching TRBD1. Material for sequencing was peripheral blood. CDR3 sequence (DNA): TGTGCCAGCAGTGGGGGACAGGGCCCCAATCAGCCCCAGCATTTT. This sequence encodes CASSGGQGPNQPQHF.